Listed here is a single T cell receptor beta chain. There is no known antigen for this receptor. The input lacks base qualities; no much larger clone sits a single base away. The source of the sample is a study of shared clonotypes between healthy human individuals (dated by TCRdb to 2020 to 2022). General notes on the study: A couple of women and a few men aged 18 to 49 years were included in the cohort. Per donor, three plates each were used for CD4 naive and CD4 memory, two for CD8 naive, and one for CD8 memory. Between about 0.9 and 10 billion PBMCs per donor were obtained by leukapheresis. Different laboratories and diverse techniques were used to prepare libraries and sequence TCR repertoires, to increase sequencing depth and limit assay-specific biases. The study deeply sequenced blood TCR repertoires of about 5 healthy adults to estimate repertoire size and the extent of clonotype sharing between individuals. Overall study outcomes, separate from this receptor: Pairwise subsampling indicated that sequencing depth was expected to affect the degree of clonotype sharing among donors. Estimated clonotype richness was generally larger for naive than for memory subsets. Sampling was limited to blood, and TCR repertoires in tissue likely differ from TCR repertoires in blood. Higher generation probabilities were observed for clonotypes shared by all four sorted-subset donors than for non-shared clonotypes. Sharing across a few donors was observed for about 5% of naive CD4, about 4% of naive CD8, 2% to 2.5% of memory CD4, and roughly 0.4% of memory CD8 clonotypes. Incomplete sequencing was indicated by rarefaction of sorted-subset datasets, despite the large sequencing depth. The genetic and exposure-history diversity represented was limited by the small number of donors.

At the junction V is shortened by 1 base and J by 6 bases; bases outside the gene matches: 5. The germline V gene gives CDR1 as SGHAT and CDR2 as FQNNGV. From its cysteine to its phenylalanine, the CDR3 spans 14 amino acids. The read is trimmed to its CDR3 DNA, 42 bases read in frame from base 1. TCR CDR3 regions were amplified from genomic DNA by multiplex PCR using the deep immunoSEQ assay. Extracted genomic DNA from each cell subset was spread evenly across all wells of several immunoSEQ 96-well plates, with each plate serving as a replicate. For sorted subsets, roughly 200 ng of genomic DNA, equivalent to 30,000 or so T cell genomes, went into each replicate PCR. The purified libraries were quantified using a Qubit 3.0 fluorometer, sized with a Bioanalyzer 2100, and then quantified again using the KAPA Library Quantification kit. A separate single-read 150-cycle Illumina NextSeq 550 flow cell was used to sequence each immunoSEQ 96-well plate. Under the source paper's analysis protocol: Because the immunoSEQ output held only junctional sequences and lacked quality scores, the filtering could not match the filtering applied to full-length reads. To assign V/J genes and CDR3, sequences were annotated using PyIR, a Python wrapper for IgBLAST v1.9, with IMGT germline references. Reads were filtered out if the reads had weak V/J assignments (E-value above 1e-6), no CDR3, stop codons, out-of-frame junctions, or ambiguous translated residues. V3J clonotypes were defined as sequences sharing an identical inferred V gene, J gene, and CDR3 amino acid sequence. The percentage overlap between two repertoires was calculated by dividing the number of shared unique clonotypes by the size of the smaller repertoire. Repertoire richness was assessed with RTK rarefaction, the Chao1 estimator, and Recon v2.1 estimates of unobserved clonotypes. Generation probabilities for all TCRbeta clonotypes obtained by the gDNA method from a few donors were computed using OLGA. The table was pulled from immuneACCESS by TCRdb, which kept in-frame rearrangements only. Such tables lose some clones; where checked, under half of the loss comes from unresolved V genes, and the rest has no known cause. Clonal size and the V and J genes are those of that table, whereas D and trimming came from the DNA. For this sample the table gives hundreds of thousands of clones, of which roughly 96% were detected only once. The leading ten clones occupy approximately 0.12% of the sample.

CD8 naive samples were obtained by positive selection for CCR7 among CD45RO-negative cells, yielding a CD45RA+CCR7+ population from which TemRA cells were excluded. Healthy HIV-negative adults with no recently reported acute infections or vaccinations were included as donors. Every donor was a Caucasian adult living in Nashville, Tennessee, USA. After blood collection by leukapheresis, PBMCs were isolated using Ficoll-Histopaque density gradient centrifugation and then cryopreserved in the vapor phase of liquid nitrogen. Analytical flow cytometry was used to check the purity and quantity of every magnetically sorted T cell population. From each sorted fraction, genomic DNA was isolated and quantified by UV absorbance on a Nanodrop 2000c.

The TCR was taken from a woman aged 30 to 39 in good health. Specimen: naive CD8+ T cells sorted from blood. The label giving this sample's cell subset or site can be read as: CD45RA+CCR7+. Recombination joined TRBV11-2 with TRBJ2-7; 8 junctional bases match TRBD1. The CDR3 amino acid sequence is: CASSLVQGAGEQYF. DNA sequence: TGTGCCAGCAGCTTAGTTCAGGGGGCCGGCGAGCAGTACTTC.